This T cell receptor beta chain was retrieved from a study of blood T cell repertoires in COVID-19. Study background: Material from acute and convalescent COVID-19 was sourced from the United States, Italy and Spain. In each case, the material was cDNA or gDNA derived from T cells, B-cell-depleted T cells, or PBMCs.

Data came from immunoSEQ multiplex PCR; TCRdb stores just in-frame clones and leaves some out. The repertoire consists of around 300,000 clones, with approximately 90% occurring once and the leading ten covering over 2%. This clone was observed a handful of times. Participants had their cohort set by participant-reported clinical history. V lost 6 bases to trimming and J lost 2 bases, with 14 bases between them. Germline CDR1 is MNHEY and CDR2 is SMNVEV (reference sequence). The CDR3 has 14 amino acids. The chain carries TRBV27 and TRBJ2-7, with a possible D match to TRBD2 (7 bases). The receptor was derived from a woman younger than 35 who had recovered from COVID-19. The sequenced material came from PBMCs or T cells enriched from blood (not recorded which). CDR3 sequence: CASSRGRGTYEQYF. The CDR3 nucleotides are TGTGCCAGCAGCCGAGGGAGGGGGACCTACGAGCAGTACTTC.